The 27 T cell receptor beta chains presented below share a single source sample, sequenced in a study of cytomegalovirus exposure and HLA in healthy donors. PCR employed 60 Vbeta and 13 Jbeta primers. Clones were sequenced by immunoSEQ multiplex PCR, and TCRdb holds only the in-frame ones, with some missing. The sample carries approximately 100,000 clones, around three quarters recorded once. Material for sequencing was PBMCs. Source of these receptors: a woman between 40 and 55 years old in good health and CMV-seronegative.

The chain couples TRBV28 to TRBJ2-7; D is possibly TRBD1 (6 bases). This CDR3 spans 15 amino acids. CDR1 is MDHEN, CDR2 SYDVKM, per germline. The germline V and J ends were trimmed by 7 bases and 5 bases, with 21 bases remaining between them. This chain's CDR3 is CASKETGPLWDEQYF. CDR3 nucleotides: TGTGCCAGCAAGGAGACAGGACCTTTGTGGGACGAGCAGTACTTC. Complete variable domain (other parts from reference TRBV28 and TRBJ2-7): DVKVTQSSRYLVKRTGEKVFLECVQDMDHENMFWYRQDPGLGLRLIYFSYDVKMKEKGDIPEGYSVSREKKERFSLILESASTNQTSMYLCASKETGPLWDEQYFGPGTRLTVT.

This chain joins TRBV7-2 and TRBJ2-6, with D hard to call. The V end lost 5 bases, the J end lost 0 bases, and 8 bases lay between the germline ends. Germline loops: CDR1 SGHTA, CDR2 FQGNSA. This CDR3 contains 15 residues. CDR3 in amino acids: CASSVQRSGANVLTF. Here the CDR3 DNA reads TGTGCCAGCAGCGTTCAGCGCTCTGGGGCCAACGTCCTGACTTTC.

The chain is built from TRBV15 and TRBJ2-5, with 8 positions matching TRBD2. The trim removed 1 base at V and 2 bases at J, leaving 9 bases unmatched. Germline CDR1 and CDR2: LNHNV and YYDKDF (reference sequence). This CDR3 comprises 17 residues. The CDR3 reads CATSRGTSGGLQETQYF. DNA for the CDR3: TGTGCCACCAGCAGAGGAACTAGCGGAGGACTGCAAGAGACCCAGTACTTC.

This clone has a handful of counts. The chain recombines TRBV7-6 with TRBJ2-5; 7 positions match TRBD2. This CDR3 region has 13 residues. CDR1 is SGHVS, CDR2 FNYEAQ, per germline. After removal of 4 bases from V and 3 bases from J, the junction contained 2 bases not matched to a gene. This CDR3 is CASSWGTKETQYF. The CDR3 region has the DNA TGTGCCAGCAGCTGGGGGACTAAAGAGACCCAGTACTTC.

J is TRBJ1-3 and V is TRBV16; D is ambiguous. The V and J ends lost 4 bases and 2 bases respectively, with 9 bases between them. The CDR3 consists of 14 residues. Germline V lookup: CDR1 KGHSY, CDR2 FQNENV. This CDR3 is CASSPGMTGNTIYF. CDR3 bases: TGTGCCAGCAGCCCCGGGATGACTGGAAACACCATATATTTT.

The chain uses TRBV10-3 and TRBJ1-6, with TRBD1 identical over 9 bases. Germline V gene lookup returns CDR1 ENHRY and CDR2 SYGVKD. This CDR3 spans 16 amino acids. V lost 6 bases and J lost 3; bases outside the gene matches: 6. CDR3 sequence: CAIRDRGSLYNSPLHF. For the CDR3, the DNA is TGTGCCATCAGGGACAGGGGCTCCCTCTATAATTCACCCCTCCACTTT.

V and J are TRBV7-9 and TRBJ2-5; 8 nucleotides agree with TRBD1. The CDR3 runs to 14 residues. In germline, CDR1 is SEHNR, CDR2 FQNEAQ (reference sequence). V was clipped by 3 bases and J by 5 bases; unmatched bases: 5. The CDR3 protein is CASSLSQGVETQYF. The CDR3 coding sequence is TGTGCCAGCAGCTTGTCACAGGGGGTGGAGACCCAGTACTTC.

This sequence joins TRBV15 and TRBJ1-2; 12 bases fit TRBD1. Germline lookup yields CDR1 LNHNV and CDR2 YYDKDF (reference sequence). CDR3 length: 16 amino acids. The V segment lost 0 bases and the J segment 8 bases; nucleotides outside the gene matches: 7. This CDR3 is CATSREGGTGGGGYTF. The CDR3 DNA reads TGTGCCACCAGCAGAGAAGGCGGGACAGGGGGCGGAGGCTACACCTTC. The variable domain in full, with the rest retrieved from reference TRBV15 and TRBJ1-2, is DAMVIQNPRYQVTQFGKPVTLSCSQTLNHNVMYWYQQKSSQAPKLLFHYYDKDFNNEADTPDNFQSRRPNTSFCFLDIRSPGLGDTAMYLCATSREGGTGGGGYTFGSGTRLTVV.

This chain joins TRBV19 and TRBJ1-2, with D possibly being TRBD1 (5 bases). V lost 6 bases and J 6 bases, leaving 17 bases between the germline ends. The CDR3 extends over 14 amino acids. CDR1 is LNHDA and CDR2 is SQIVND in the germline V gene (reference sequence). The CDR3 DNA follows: TGTGCCAGTAGCCGGACAATAGGGGCAGATGGCTACACCTTC. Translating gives CASSRTIGADGYTF.

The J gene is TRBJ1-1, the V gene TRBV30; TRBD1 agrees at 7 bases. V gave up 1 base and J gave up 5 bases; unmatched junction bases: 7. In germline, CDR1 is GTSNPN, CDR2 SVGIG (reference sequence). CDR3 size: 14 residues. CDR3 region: CAWSATGRGTEAFF. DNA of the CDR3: TGTGCCTGGAGTGCGACAGGCAGGGGGACTGAAGCTTTCTTT.

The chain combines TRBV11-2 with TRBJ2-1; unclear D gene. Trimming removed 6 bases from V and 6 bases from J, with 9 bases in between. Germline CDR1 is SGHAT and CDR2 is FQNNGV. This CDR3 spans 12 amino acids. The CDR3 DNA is TGTGCCAGCAGTTTTTCGGGCAATGAGCAGTTCTTC. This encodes CASSFSGNEQFF.

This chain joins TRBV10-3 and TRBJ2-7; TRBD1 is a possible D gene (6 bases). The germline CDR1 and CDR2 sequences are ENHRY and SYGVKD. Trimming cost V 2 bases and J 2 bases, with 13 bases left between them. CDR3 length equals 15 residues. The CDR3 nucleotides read TGTGCCATCAGTGAGGCCGGACAGACTACCTACGAGCAGTACTTC. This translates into CAISEAGQTTYEQYF.

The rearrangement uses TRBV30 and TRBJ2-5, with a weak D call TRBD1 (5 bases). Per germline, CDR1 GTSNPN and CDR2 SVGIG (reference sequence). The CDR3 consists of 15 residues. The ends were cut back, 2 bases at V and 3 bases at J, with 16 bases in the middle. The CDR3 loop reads CAWSQYLDREETQYF. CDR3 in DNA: TGTGCCTGGAGTCAATACCTCGACAGAGAAGAGACCCAGTACTTC. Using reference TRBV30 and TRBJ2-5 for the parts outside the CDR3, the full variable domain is SQTIHQWPATLVQPVGSPLSLECTVEGTSNPNLYWYRQAAGRGLQLLFYSVGIGQISSEVPQNLSASRPQDRQFILSSKKLLLSDSGFYLCAWSQYLDREETQYFGPGTRLLVL.

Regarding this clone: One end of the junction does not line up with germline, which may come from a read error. The CDR3 loop is CASSSNRVDSNQSQHF. The CDR3 bases are TGTGCCAGCAGTTCAAACAGGGTCGATAGCAATCAGTCCCAGCATTTT. V and J are TRBV28 and TRBJ1-5, with D possibly matching TRBD1 (6 bases). This CDR3 spans 16 amino acids. Per the germline V gene, CDR1 is MDHEN and CDR2 is SYDVKM.

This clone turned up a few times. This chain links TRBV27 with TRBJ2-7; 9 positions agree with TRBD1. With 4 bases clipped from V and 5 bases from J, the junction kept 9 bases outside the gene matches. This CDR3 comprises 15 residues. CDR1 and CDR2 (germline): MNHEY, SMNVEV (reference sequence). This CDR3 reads CASSSTRDRADEQYF. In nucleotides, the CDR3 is TGTGCCAGCAGTTCAACCCGGGACAGGGCGGACGAGCAGTACTTC.

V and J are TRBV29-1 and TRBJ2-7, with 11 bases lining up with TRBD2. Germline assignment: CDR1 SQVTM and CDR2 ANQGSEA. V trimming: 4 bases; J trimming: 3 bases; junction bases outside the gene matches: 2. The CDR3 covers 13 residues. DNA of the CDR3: TGCAGCGTTGGGGGACTAGCGGTCTACGAGCAGTACTTC. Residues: CSVGGLAVYEQYF.

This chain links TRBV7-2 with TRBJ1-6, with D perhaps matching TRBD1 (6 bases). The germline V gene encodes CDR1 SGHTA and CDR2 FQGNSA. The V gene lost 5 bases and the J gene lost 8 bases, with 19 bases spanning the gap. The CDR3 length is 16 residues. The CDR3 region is CASSLTGLAIYSPLHF. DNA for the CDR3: TGTGCCAGCAGCCTAACAGGGCTGGCCATTTATTCACCCCTCCACTTT.

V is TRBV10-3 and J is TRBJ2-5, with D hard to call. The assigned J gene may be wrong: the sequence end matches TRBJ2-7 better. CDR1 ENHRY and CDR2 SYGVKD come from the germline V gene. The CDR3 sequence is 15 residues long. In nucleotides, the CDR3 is TGTGCCATCAGTGAGTCAGGAGAAGAGGCCAGCGAGCAGTACTTC. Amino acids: CAISESGEEASEQYF.

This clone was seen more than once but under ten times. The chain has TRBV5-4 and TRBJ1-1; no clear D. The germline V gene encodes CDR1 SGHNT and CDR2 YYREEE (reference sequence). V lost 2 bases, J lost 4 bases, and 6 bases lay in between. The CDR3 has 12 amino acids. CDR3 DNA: TGTGCCAGCAGCTTCTCTAGCACTGAAGCTTTCTTT. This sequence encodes CASSFSSTEAFF.

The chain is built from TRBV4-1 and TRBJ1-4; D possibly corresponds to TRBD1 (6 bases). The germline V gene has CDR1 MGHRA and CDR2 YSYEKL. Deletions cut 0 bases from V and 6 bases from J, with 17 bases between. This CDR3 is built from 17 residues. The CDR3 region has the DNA TGCGCCAGCAGCCAAGATGTTTTTACAGCAGGGGATGAAAAACTGTTTTTT. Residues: CASSQDVFTAGDEKLFF.

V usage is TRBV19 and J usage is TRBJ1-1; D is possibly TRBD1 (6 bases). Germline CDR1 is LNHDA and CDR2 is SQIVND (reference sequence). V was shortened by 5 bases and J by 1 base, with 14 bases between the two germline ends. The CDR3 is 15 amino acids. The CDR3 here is CASSSGQRGNTEAFF. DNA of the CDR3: TGTGCCAGTAGTTCCGGACAGCGAGGGAACACTGAAGCTTTCTTT.

The CDR3 DNA is TGTGCCAGCAGTTCTTACACCGGGACAGGAGGCCGGGGAGATGGGTTAAATGAGCAGTTCTTC. As protein: CASSSYTGTGGRGDGLNEQFF. J is TRBJ2-1 and V is TRBV27; 8 nucleotides match TRBD1. CDR3 length: 21 residues. Trimming cost V 4 bases and J 7 bases; bases outside gene matches: 27. The germline V gene has CDR1 MNHEY and CDR2 SMNVEV (reference sequence).

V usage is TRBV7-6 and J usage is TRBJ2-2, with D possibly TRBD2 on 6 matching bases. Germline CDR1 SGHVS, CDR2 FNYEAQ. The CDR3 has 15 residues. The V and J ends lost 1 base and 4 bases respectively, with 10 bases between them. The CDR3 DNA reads TGTGCCAGCAGCTTAGTGTCGGGAGTCACCGGGGAGCTGTTTTTT. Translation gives CASSLVSGVTGELFF.

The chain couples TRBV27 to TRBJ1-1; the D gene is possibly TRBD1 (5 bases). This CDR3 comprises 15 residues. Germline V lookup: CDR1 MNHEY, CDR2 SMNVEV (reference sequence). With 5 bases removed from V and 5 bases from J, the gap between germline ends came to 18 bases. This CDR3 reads CASSLTRGGWTEAFF. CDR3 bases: TGTGCCAGCAGTCTCACCCGTGGGGGGTGGACTGAAGCTTTCTTT.

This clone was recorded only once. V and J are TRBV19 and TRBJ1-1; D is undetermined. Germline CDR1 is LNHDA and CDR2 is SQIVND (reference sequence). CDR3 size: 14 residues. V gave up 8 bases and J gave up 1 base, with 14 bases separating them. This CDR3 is CASRDWVGNTEAFF. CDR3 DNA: TGTGCCAGTCGAGACTGGGTGGGGAACACTGAAGCTTTCTTT.

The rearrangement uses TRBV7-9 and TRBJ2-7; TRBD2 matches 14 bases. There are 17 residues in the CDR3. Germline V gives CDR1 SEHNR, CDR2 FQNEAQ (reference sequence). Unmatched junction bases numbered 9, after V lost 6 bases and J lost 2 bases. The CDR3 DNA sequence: TGTGCCAGCAGGCGACTAGCGGGAGGGTCCCTAACCTACGAGCAGTACTTC. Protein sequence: CASRRLAGGSLTYEQYF.

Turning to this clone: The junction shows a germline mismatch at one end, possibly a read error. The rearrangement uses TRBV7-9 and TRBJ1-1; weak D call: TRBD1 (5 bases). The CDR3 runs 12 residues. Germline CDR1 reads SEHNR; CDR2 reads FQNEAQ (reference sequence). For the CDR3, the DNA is TGTTCCAGCAGCTTGGACACCCCTGGGGCTTTCTTT. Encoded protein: CSSSLDTPGAFF.